This TCR beta chain was recovered during a study of shared clonotypes between healthy human individuals. CD8 cells regarded as naive lacked CD45RO, were positively chosen for CCR7, and omitted terminally differentiated effector memory CD45RA+ cells. Clones were sequenced by immunoSEQ multiplex PCR, and TCRdb holds only the in-frame ones, with some missing. The profile shows around 1.9 million clones, 90% to 95% of them singletons. Germline assignment: CDR1 SGHAT and CDR2 FQNNGV. Trimming left V 5 bases short and J 2 bases short, with 12 bases between. The CDR3 loop spans 14 amino acids. Only one count was recorded for this clone. Other DNA sequences in the same sample also yield this CDR3.

The TCR sequence derives from a man younger than 30 in good health. Some clones in this sample may be carry-over from other donors' samples. Material: naive CD8+ T cells from PBMCs. The gene calls are TRBV11-2 and TRBJ2-5; the D call may be TRBD1 or TRBD2 (5 bases each). This chain's CDR3 is CASSPRDRQETQYF. The CDR3 nucleotides are TGTGCCAGCAGCCCTCGGGACCGACAAGAGACCCAGTACTTC.